The 23 T cell receptor beta chains in this list originate from one sample, sequenced in a study of cytomegalovirus exposure and HLA in healthy donors. PCR primers comprised 60 Vbeta and 13 Jbeta primers. Generated by immunoSEQ multiplex PCR, the TCRdb table keeps only in-frame clones and is missing some. Seen here are approximately 210,000 clones, around 86% observed once, and the top ten hold approximately 1.7%. The sequenced sample consisted of PBMCs. The receptors here all came from a woman between 18 and 29 years old in good health and CMV-seronegative.

The chain uses TRBV11-3 and TRBJ2-5; 7 bases fit TRBD2. V was pared by 7 bases and J by 9 bases, with 20 bases of the junction left unmatched. The germline V gene encodes CDR1 SGHNT and CDR2 YENEEA. This CDR3 has 16 residues. The CDR3 spells CASTNYWEGGPSSQYF. CDR3 DNA sequence: TGTGCCAGCACCAACTACTGGGAGGGAGGGCCTTCGTCCCAGTACTTC.

The chain employs TRBV6-5 and TRBJ2-2; D gene unclear. Germline V gene sequence: CDR1 MNHEY, CDR2 SVGAGI. CDR3 length: 13 residues. Between the trimmed V and J ends, which lost 5 bases and 2 bases, there was a span of 6 bases. The CDR3 spells CASSPTNTGELFF. DNA of the CDR3: TGTGCCAGCAGTCCGACTAACACCGGGGAGCTGTTTTTT.

The rearrangement links TRBV7-2 to TRBJ2-5, with D possibly matching TRBD2 (5 bases). Germline CDR1 reads SGHTA; CDR2 reads FQGNSA. Trimming cost V 6 bases and J 2 bases, with 10 bases left between them. CDR3 length: 13 residues. CDR3 sequence: CASSSGLQETQYF. In DNA, the CDR3 is TGTGCCAGCAGTTCCGGACTGCAAGAGACCCAGTACTTC. The full variable domain, with the rest looked up from reference TRBV7-2 and TRBJ2-5, is GAGVSQSPSNKVTEKGKDVELRCDPISGHTALYWYRQSLGQGLEFLIYFQGNSAPDKSGLPSDRFSAERTGGSVSTLTIQRTQQEDSAVYLCASSSGLQETQYFGPGTRLLVL.

In its sample, this clone was seen a few times. This sequence joins TRBV5-5 and TRBJ1-1, with a weak D call TRBD1 (5 bases). CDR1 and CDR2 from the germline V gene are SGHKS and YYEKEE (reference sequence). The CDR3 loop spans 14 amino acids. V lost 4 bases and J lost 4, with 14 bases in between. The CDR3 reads CASSPYGGSTEAFF. The CDR3 DNA reads TGTGCCAGCAGCCCCTACGGGGGTTCCACTGAAGCTTTCTTT. The variable domain in full, completed from reference TRBV5-5 and TRBJ1-1, reads DAGVTQSPTHLIKTRGQQVTLRCSPISGHKSVSWYQQVLGQGPQFIFQYYEKEERGRGNFPDRFSARQFPNYSSELNVNALLLGDSALYLCASSPYGGSTEAFFGQGTRLTVV.

The chain employs TRBV29-1 and TRBJ2-1, with 7 bases fitting TRBD1. Trimming took 0 bases from V and 3 from J; bases not matched to a gene: 8. Germline-derived CDR1 and CDR2 are SQVTM and ANQGSEA. The CDR3 is 16 amino acids. In nucleotides, the CDR3 is TGCAGCGTTGAAGATCACGAGGGGACAGACTACAATGAGCAGTTCTTC. Protein sequence: CSVEDHEGTDYNEQFF.

This rearrangement joins TRBV27 to TRBJ2-2; 9 bases are shared with TRBD2. J was trimmed by 8 bases and V by 5 bases; bases with no gene match: 3. Germline values: CDR1 MNHEY, CDR2 SMNVEV (reference sequence). The CDR3 has 13 amino acids. The CDR3 is CASSPGLAGELFF. The CDR3 nucleotides are TGTGCCAGCAGTCCTGGACTAGCGGGGGAGCTGTTTTTT.

The chain joins TRBV20-1 to TRBJ1-1; D uncertain. The CDR3 covers 11 residues. V was shortened by 3 bases and J by 3 bases, with 5 bases between the two germline ends. Looked up from germline, CDR1 is DFQATT and CDR2 is SNEGSKA (reference sequence). CDR3 in amino acids: CSASSYTEAFF. In nucleotides, the CDR3 is TGCAGTGCTAGTTCGTACACTGAAGCTTTCTTT.

The rearrangement uses TRBV7-9 and TRBJ1-2, with D perhaps matching TRBD1 (5 bases). Trimming stripped 4 bases from V and 5 bases from J, with 14 bases between. The CDR3 consists of 14 residues. Germline V lookup: CDR1 SEHNR, CDR2 FQNEAQ (reference sequence). The CDR3, as DNA: TGTGCCAGCAGCTCCGAACGACAGACTTATGGCTACACCTTC. It codes for CASSSERQTYGYTF.

This clone was detected only a few times. This sequence joins TRBV25-1 and TRBJ2-3, with 11 nucleotides matching TRBD2. The CDR3 is made up of 16 amino acids. Germline CDR1 and CDR2: MGHDK and SYGVNS. Trimming took 3 bases from V and 2 from J; bases not matched to a gene: 4. This chain's CDR3 is CASSDTSGSTTDTQYF. In DNA form, the CDR3 reads TGTGCCAGCAGTGATACTAGCGGGAGTACCACAGATACGCAGTATTTT.

The chain couples TRBV6-1 to TRBJ2-1; TRBD2 agrees at 15 bases. The CDR3 length is 15 residues. Germline V gene lookup returns CDR1 MNHNS and CDR2 SASEGT. V lost 6 bases, J lost 4 bases, and 1 base stayed unmatched. The CDR3 loop is CASRGLAGGYNEQFF. CDR3 DNA: TGTGCCAGCAGAGGACTAGCGGGGGGGTACAATGAGCAGTTCTTC.

The chain recombines TRBV5-4 with TRBJ2-3, with TRBD2 matching over 8 bases. This CDR3 spans 16 amino acids. Trimming took 1 base from V and 2 from J; bases not matched to a gene: 6. The V gene's germline CDR1 is SGHNT and CDR2 YYREEE (reference sequence). As DNA, the CDR3 is TGTGCCAGCAGCTTGATTACTAGCGGCTCCACAGATACGCAGTATTTT. Residues: CASSLITSGSTDTQYF.

The V gene is TRBV6-6, the J gene TRBJ2-4; D unclear. This CDR3 is 16 amino acids long. V dropped 0 bases and J dropped 0 bases, with 9 bases sitting between them. The V gene's germline CDR1 is MNHNY and CDR2 SVGAGI (reference sequence). CDR3 in amino acids: CASSYSVALAKNIQYF. In DNA form, the CDR3 reads TGTGCCAGCAGTTACTCGGTAGCCTTAGCCAAAAACATTCAGTACTTC.

The V and J genes are TRBV5-4 and TRBJ1-2, with 8 nucleotides matching TRBD1. In germline, CDR1 is SGHNT, CDR2 YYREEE (reference sequence). Unmatched junction bases numbered 9, after V lost 4 bases and J lost 1 base. The CDR3 extends over 16 amino acids. CDR3 sequence (DNA): TGTGCCAGCAGCCTAGGAAGACAGGGGAGTAACTATGGCTACACCTTC. Translation gives CASSLGRQGSNYGYTF. The full variable domain, completed using reference TRBV5-4 and TRBJ1-2, is ETGVTQSPTHLIKTRGQQVTLRCSSQSGHNTVSWYQQALGQGPQFIFQYYREEENGRGNFPPRFSGLQFPNYSSELNVNALELDDSALYLCASSLGRQGSNYGYTFGSGTRLTVV.

V gene TRBV19 combines with J gene TRBJ1-4; D unresolved. This CDR3 comprises 16 residues. The germline V gene has CDR1 LNHDA and CDR2 SQIVND (reference sequence). V was pared by 0 bases and J by 3 bases, with 11 bases between. CDR3 in DNA: TGTGCCAGTAGTATAGATTGGAGGGTACCTAATGAAAAACTGTTTTTT. This sequence encodes CASSIDWRVPNEKLFF.

The chain combines TRBV18 with TRBJ2-5, with a possible D match to TRBD2 (5 bases). V dropped 3 bases and J dropped 1 base, with 9 bases sitting between them. Germline assignment: CDR1 KGHSH and CDR2 LQKENI. This CDR3 spans 14 amino acids. The CDR3 DNA sequence: TGTGCCAGCTCACCGGGGAGACTCCAAGAGACCCAGTACTTC. Its protein product is CASSPGRLQETQYF.

This sequence joins TRBV11-2 and TRBJ2-2; D possibly corresponds to TRBD1 (5 bases). The ends were cut back, 6 bases at V and 4 bases at J, with 12 bases in the middle. CDR1 is SGHAT, CDR2 FQNNGV, per germline. The CDR3 is 14 residues long. CDR3 in DNA: TGTGCCAGCAGGTACACCCAGGGCACCGGGGAGCTGTTTTTT. This encodes CASRYTQGTGELFF.

This rearrangement joins TRBV6-5 to TRBJ2-5; TRBD2 might be the D (6 bases). This CDR3 spans 13 amino acids. Germline CDR1 reads MNHEY; CDR2 reads SVGAGI. V lost 10 bases and J 4 bases, leaving 16 bases between the germline ends. CDR3 bases: TGTGCCACCCGGAGGGTGCAACGAGAGACCCAGTACTTC. Protein product: CATRRVQRETQYF.

This chain uses TRBV29-1 with TRBJ2-7, with 7 positions matching TRBD1. V trimming: 4 bases; J trimming: 0 bases; junction bases outside the gene matches: 6. CDR1 SQVTM and CDR2 ANQGSEA come from the germline V gene. CDR3 length: 14 residues. CDR3 DNA: TGCAGCGTTGGGGACAGCCCTTTCTCCTACGAGCAGTACTTC. It specifies CSVGDSPFSYEQYF.

The chain joins TRBV30 to TRBJ2-7; 7 bases align to TRBD1. The V and J ends lost 0 bases and 2 bases, in that order; junction bases with no gene match: 1. The CDR3 contains 13 residues. From germline, CDR1 is GTSNPN and CDR2 SVGIG (reference sequence). CDR3 residues: CAWSVGQAYEQYF. The CDR3 nucleotides read TGTGCCTGGAGTGTAGGACAGGCCTACGAGCAGTACTTC.

V gene TRBV2 combines with J gene TRBJ2-7; 8 bases map to TRBD1. Germline CDR1 reads SNHLY; CDR2 reads FYNNEI. V lost 5 bases and J lost 4; bases outside the gene matches: 4. The CDR3 sequence is 13 residues long. The CDR3 spells CASSPGGGYEQYF. The CDR3 nucleotides read TGTGCCAGCAGTCCAGGGGGCGGGTACGAGCAGTACTTC. Full variable domain (outside the CDR3, taken from reference TRBV2 and TRBJ2-7): EPEVTQTPSHQVTQMGQEVILRCVPISNHLYFYWYRQILGQKVEFLVSFYNNEISEKSEIFDDQFSVERPDGSNFTLKIRSTKLEDSAMYFCASSPGGGYEQYFGPGTRLTVT.

This clone has a single count. The rearrangement joins TRBV29-1 to TRBJ2-5, with D possibly matching TRBD1 (6 bases). Per the germline V gene, CDR1 is SQVTM and CDR2 is ANQGSEA. The length of the CDR3 is 14 residues. The V gene lost 2 bases and the J gene lost 1 base, with 11 bases spanning the gap. CDR3 amino acids: CSVERTALQETQYF. Here the CDR3 DNA reads TGCAGCGTTGAACGGACAGCCCTCCAAGAGACCCAGTACTTC. The full variable domain, completed using reference TRBV29-1 and TRBJ2-5, is SAVISQKPSRDICQRGTSLTIQCQVDSQVTMMFWYRQQPGQSLTLIATANQGSEATYESGFVIDKFPISRPNLTFSTLTVSNMSPEDSSIYLCSVERTALQETQYFGPGTRLLVL.

V is TRBV13 and J is TRBJ2-7; D is perhaps TRBD1 (6 bases). CDR3 size: 13 residues. The V gene's germline CDR1 is PRHDT and CDR2 FYEKMQ (reference sequence). Between the trimmed V and J ends, which lost 5 bases and 2 bases, there was a span of 10 bases. CDR3 DNA: TGTGCCAGCAGCCCACGGGACACCTACGAGCAGTACTTC. It codes for CASSPRDTYEQYF.

The CDR3 is CASSQDRGRADTQYF. DNA of the CDR3: TGCGCCAGCAGCCAAGACAGGGGGCGCGCAGATACGCAGTATTTT. The J gene is TRBJ2-3, the V gene TRBV4-1; 8 nucleotides agree with TRBD1. V shed 0 bases, J shed 4 bases, and the junction held 3 bases outside the gene matches. The CDR3 length is 15 residues. In germline, CDR1 is MGHRA, CDR2 YSYEKL.